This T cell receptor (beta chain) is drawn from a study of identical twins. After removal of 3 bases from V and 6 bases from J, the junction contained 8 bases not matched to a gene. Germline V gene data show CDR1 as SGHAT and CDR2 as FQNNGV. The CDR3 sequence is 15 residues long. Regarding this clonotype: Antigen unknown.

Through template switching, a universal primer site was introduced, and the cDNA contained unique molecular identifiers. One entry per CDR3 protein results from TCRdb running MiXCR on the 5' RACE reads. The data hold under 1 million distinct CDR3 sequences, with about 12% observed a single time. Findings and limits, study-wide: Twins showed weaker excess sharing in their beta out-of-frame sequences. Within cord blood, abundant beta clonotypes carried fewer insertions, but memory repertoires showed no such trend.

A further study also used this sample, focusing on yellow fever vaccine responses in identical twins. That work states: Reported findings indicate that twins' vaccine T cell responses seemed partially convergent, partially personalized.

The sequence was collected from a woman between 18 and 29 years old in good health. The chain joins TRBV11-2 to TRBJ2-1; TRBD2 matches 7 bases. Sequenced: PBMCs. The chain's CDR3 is CASSLMAGVPNEQFF. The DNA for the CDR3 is TGTGCCAGCAGCTTGATGGCGGGGGTTCCCAATGAGCAGTTCTTC.